This T cell receptor (beta chain) came from a study of T-cell memory formation after mild COVID-19. Study in general: TCR clusters were mostly donor specific.

Remarks on this clonotype: Its antigen is undetermined.

Using constant-segment primers, 5'RACE produced TCR alpha and TCR beta cDNA libraries carrying sample barcodes and UMIs. Each CDR3 protein gets one entry after TCRdb re-called the 5' RACE reads with MiXCR. The repertoire holds some 300,000 distinct CDR3 sequences, with 20% as singletons. The CDR3 contains 14 residues. Looked up from germline, CDR1 is MNHEY and CDR2 is SVGAGI. Between the trimmed V and J ends, which lost 5 bases and 7 bases, there was a span of 17 bases. Findings and limits, study-wide: Later expanders leaned CD4+, whereas day 15 to 85 contracting clones were balanced CD4/CD8.

The specimen was PBMCs or a T cell subset sorted from them (not recorded which). This chain joins TRBV6-5 and TRBJ1-2; D remains unclear. This receptor was taken from a young man who had mild COVID-19 (a few samples of this study predate the infection). Cell type and time point are not known. The CDR3 nucleotides are TGTGCCAGCAGTCTCGGACTGTCGGGAGCTGGCTACACCTTC. Its translation is CASSLGLSGAGYTF.